The 28 T cell receptor beta chains in this list originate from one sample, sequenced in a study of T cell repertoires in cytomegalovirus infection. No antigen has been assigned to these receptors. TCRdb itself ran the reads through MiXCR, one entry per CDR3 protein. The profile shows about 20,000 distinct CDR3 sequences, approximately 39% of them singletons. The specimen comprised CD8+ T cells from cultured PBMCs, sampled from culture after CMV antigen stimulation. Receptor source: a human donor in good health (CMV status not recorded). Some clones in this sample may be carry-over from other donors' samples.

This clonotype was seen only a few times. The chain has TRBV11-3 and TRBJ1-6; the match to TRBD1 covers 8 bases. Germline CDR1 and CDR2: SGHNT and YENEEA. CDR3 size: 20 residues. Trimming removed 5 bases from V and 0 bases from J; junction bases left unmatched: 15. CDR3 DNA: TGTGCCAGCAGCCATAGGGCCAGGGGGCTTAGGAGCTCCTATAATTCACCCCTCCACTTT. Its protein product is CASSHRARGLRSSYNSPLHF.

The chain is built from TRBV6-2 or TRBV6-3 and TRBJ2-7; D unclear. This CDR3 has 12 amino acids. Germline assignment: CDR1 MNHEY and CDR2 SVGEGT. V was shortened by 5 bases and J by 3 bases, with 8 bases between the two germline ends. In DNA, the CDR3 is TGTGCCAGCAGTCGTATATTCTACGAGCAGTACTTC. Protein product: CASSRIFYEQYF.

The chain is built from TRBV7-2 and TRBJ2-1, with TRBD2 matching over 7 bases. The CDR3 covers 15 residues. Germline CDR1 is SGHTA and CDR2 is FQGNSA. V dropped 4 bases and J dropped 1; count of bases not matched to a gene: 4. CDR3 region: CASSSAGDSYNEQFF. CDR3 DNA sequence: TGTGCCAGCAGCTCGGCGGGAGATTCCTACAATGAGCAGTTCTTC.

This clonotype was found a few times. The chain uses TRBV6-6 and TRBJ2-7, with no clear D. The CDR3 is 15 residues long. Germline V gives CDR1 MNHNY, CDR2 SVGAGI (reference sequence). Trimming shortened V by 5 bases and J by 0 bases, and 14 bases separated the two germline ends. CDR3 nucleotide sequence: TGTGCCAGCAGTCAAGTGCCTCTTAGCTCCTACGAGCAGTACTTC. Translation gives CASSQVPLSSYEQYF.

This clonotype showed up just a few times. This chain uses TRBV12-3 or TRBV12-4 with TRBJ1-1; no definite D call. This CDR3 contains 15 residues. Trimming cost V 2 bases and J 1 base, with 11 bases left between them. In DNA form, the CDR3 reads TGTGCCAGCAGTTTACGGCACCACCCGAACACTGAAGCTTTCTTT. This codes for CASSLRHHPNTEAFF.

This clonotype was seen many times. The chain has TRBV5-6 and TRBJ1-2, with D unresolved. The V end lost 6 bases, the J end lost 5 bases, and 23 bases lay between the germline ends. The germline gives CDR1 SGHDT, CDR2 YYEEEE. This CDR3 spans 16 amino acids. CDR3 sequence (DNA): TGTGCCAGCACCCTAGAGCCGACGGACCCTCAGTATGGCTACACCTTC. Amino acids: CASTLEPTDPQYGYTF.

The chain couples TRBV27 to TRBJ2-1; D call uncertain. Germline V CDR1 and CDR2: MNHEY, SMNVEV (reference sequence). Trimming removed 4 bases from V and 5 bases from J, with 6 bases in between. This CDR3 region has 12 residues. CDR3 amino acids: CASSSINNEQFF. CDR3 coding DNA: TGTGCCAGCAGTTCAATCAACAATGAGCAGTTCTTC.

This clonotype showed up just once. The V gene is TRBV6-5, the J gene TRBJ2-2; D may be TRBD2 (5 bases). Germline lookup yields CDR1 MNHEY and CDR2 SVGAGI. V lost 5 bases and J 6 bases, leaving 19 bases between the germline ends. This CDR3 region has 16 residues. DNA for the CDR3: TGTGCCAGCAGTATTCAGATTCTCGGGGTAGCCGGGGAGCTGTTTTTT. Amino acids: CASSIQILGVAGELFF.

In its sample, this clonotype was seen a few times. This chain joins TRBV7-8 and TRBJ2-1, with TRBD2 identical over 15 bases. Germline CDR1 SGHVS, CDR2 FQNEAQ. The CDR3 has 17 amino acids. The trim removed 6 bases at V and 7 bases at J, leaving 10 bases unmatched. This CDR3 is CASSPGLAGGPSNEQFF. CDR3 nucleotide sequence: TGTGCCAGCAGTCCCGGACTAGCGGGAGGGCCGAGTAATGAGCAGTTCTTC.

Details on this clonotype: At one boundary the junction diverges from the germline segment, which might be a read error. This rearrangement joins TRBV6-2 or TRBV6-3 to TRBJ1-2, with D unclear. Germline V lookup: CDR1 MNHEY, CDR2 SVGEGT. The CDR3 runs 14 residues. In DNA form, the CDR3 reads TGTACCAGCACCCTGAGGAGTGAAGGGAATGGCTACACCTTC. Residues: CTSTLRSEGNGYTF.

The gene calls are TRBV5-4 and TRBJ2-5; 9 nucleotides align to TRBD2. CDR1 and CDR2 from the germline V gene are SGHNT and YYREEE (reference sequence). CDR3 size: 15 residues. V lost 2 bases to trimming and J lost 5 bases; unmatched junction nucleotides: 7. The CDR3 region is CASSFHIAGEETQYF. The CDR3, as DNA: TGTGCCAGCAGCTTCCATATAGCGGGAGAGGAGACCCAGTACTTC.

V and J are TRBV20-1 and TRBJ2-1; 7 bases are shared with TRBD1. The CDR3 spans 13 residues. Germline CDR1 and CDR2: DFQATT and SNEGSKA (reference sequence). Losses at the gene ends were 1 base for V and 11 bases for J; bases not matched to a gene: 8. Here the CDR3 DNA reads TGCAGTGCTAGAGTAATGACAGGGTTAAAGCAGTTCTTC. The encoded protein is CSARVMTGLKQFF.

The rearrangement links TRBV11-2 to TRBJ2-5; 10 bases align to TRBD2. The germline V gene encodes CDR1 SGHAT and CDR2 FQNNGV. CDR3 length: 16 residues. With 3 bases clipped from V and 1 base from J, the junction kept 5 bases outside the gene matches. The CDR3 reads CASSFSSGGAQETQYF. Written as DNA, the CDR3 is TGTGCCAGCAGCTTCTCGAGCGGGGGGGCCCAAGAGACCCAGTACTTC.

The gene calls are TRBV5-6 and TRBJ1-2; TRBD1 matches at 8 bases. The CDR3 covers 18 residues. J lost 8 bases, V lost 0 bases, and 18 bases had no gene match. Germline CDR1 reads SGHDT; CDR2 reads YYEEEE. The CDR3 is CASSLVSGQAFFRSGYTF. The CDR3 nucleotides are TGTGCCAGCAGCTTGGTATCGGGACAGGCGTTTTTTCGTTCGGGCTACACCTTC.

The V and J genes are TRBV7-2 and TRBJ2-5; weak D call: TRBD2 (6 bases). The germline CDR1 and CDR2 sequences are SGHTA and FQGNSA. Deletions cut 3 bases from V and 1 base from J, with 12 bases between. This CDR3 contains 15 residues. CDR3 DNA sequence: TGTGCCAGCAGCTTGGGCGGGGCAATCCAAGAGACCCAGTACTTC. Protein sequence: CASSLGGAIQETQYF. The full variable domain, with the rest looked up from reference TRBV7-2 and TRBJ2-5, is GAGVSQSPSNKVTEKGKDVELRCDPISGHTALYWYRQSLGQGLEFLIYFQGNSAPDKSGLPSDRFSAERTGGSVSTLTIQRTQQEDSAVYLCASSLGGAIQETQYFGPGTRLLVL.

The chain recombines TRBV11-2 with TRBJ1-1, with TRBD1 matching 8 bases. The V gene's germline CDR1 is SGHAT and CDR2 FQNNGV. The J segment lost 6 bases and the V segment lost 8 bases, leaving 8 bases of the junction unmatched. This CDR3 region has 13 residues. The CDR3 loop reads CASLAGQGSEAFF. In nucleotides, the CDR3 is TGTGCCAGCCTCGCCGGACAGGGATCTGAAGCTTTCTTT.

J is TRBJ2-2 and V is TRBV7-9; the D is unclear. Trimming left V 3 bases short and J 0 bases short, with 5 bases between. CDR1 is SEHNR and CDR2 is FQNEAQ in the germline V gene (reference sequence). The CDR3 is 14 residues long. This CDR3 reads CASSFFSNTGELFF. DNA of the CDR3: TGTGCCAGCAGCTTTTTTTCGAACACCGGGGAGCTGTTTTTT.

This clonotype was detected only a few times. CDR3 region: CASSPDRVGYEQYF. In nucleotides, the CDR3 is TGTGCCAGCAGTCCAGACAGGGTTGGCTACGAGCAGTACTTC. The rearrangement uses TRBV12-3 or TRBV12-4 and TRBJ2-7, with TRBD1 identical over 7 bases. The CDR3 has 14 amino acids. Trimming at V came to 5 bases and at J to 3 bases, leaving 7 bases not matched to a gene.

This clonotype was counted at least ten times. The chain combines TRBV4-3 with TRBJ1-4; maybe TRBD1 (5 bases). The V end lost 3 bases, the J end lost 10 bases, and 9 bases lay between the germline ends. The CDR3 consists of 12 residues. Looked up from germline, CDR1 is LGHNA and CDR2 is YSLEER. The CDR3 loop is CASSQAGGKLFF. The CDR3 DNA is TGCGCCAGCAGCCAGGCTGGGGGAAAACTGTTTTTT.

This clonotype was observed a few times. V is TRBV12-3 or TRBV12-4 and J is TRBJ2-4; D perhaps matches TRBD2 (7 bases). CDR3 length equals 16 residues. V dropped 3 bases and J dropped 2 bases, with 14 bases sitting between them. CDR3: CASSFGGGHPKNIQYF. The CDR3 coding sequence is TGTGCCAGCAGTTTTGGGGGGGGACACCCCAAAAACATTCAGTACTTC.

In this sample, this clonotype turned up a few times. The CDR3 sequence is CASSPGLGRNTEAFF. CDR3 in DNA: TGTGCCAGCAGTCCCGGCCTGGGGCGGAACACTGAAGCTTTCTTT. The chain couples TRBV6-2 or TRBV6-3 to TRBJ1-1, with TRBD1 as a possible D gene (5 bases). There are 15 residues in the CDR3. The germline gives CDR1 MNHEY, CDR2 SVGEGT. V was shortened by 5 bases and J by 1 base, with 14 bases between the two germline ends.

This chain joins TRBV5-6 and TRBJ1-1; 10 nucleotides match TRBD1. The V and J ends lost 5 bases and 3 bases, in that order; junction bases with no gene match: 13. This CDR3 spans 17 amino acids. Germline V gene sequence: CDR1 SGHDT, CDR2 YYEEEE. CDR3 protein: CASRGGQGMKGDTEAFF. The CDR3 bases are TGTGCCAGCAGAGGGGGACAGGGGATGAAGGGGGACACTGAAGCTTTCTTT. The whole variable domain, remainder taken from reference TRBV5-6 and TRBJ1-1, is DAGVTQSPTHLIKTRGQQVTLRCSPKSGHDTVSWYQQALGQGPQFIFQYYEEEERQRGNFPDRFSGHQFPNYSSELNVNALLLGDSALYLCASRGGQGMKGDTEAFFGQGTRLTVV.

This clonotype was recorded many times. This chain joins TRBV27 and TRBJ2-3; no clear D gene. Germline V gene data show CDR1 as MNHEY and CDR2 as SMNVEV (reference sequence). This CDR3 spans 13 amino acids. V shed 5 bases and J shed 0 bases, with 6 bases lying between them. CDR3 in amino acids: CASSPKSTDTQYF. The CDR3 DNA reads as TGTGCCAGCAGTCCCAAAAGCACAGATACGCAGTATTTT.

This clonotype has just a few counts. This chain uses TRBV11-2 with TRBJ1-1; a possible D gene is TRBD1 (5 bases). Trimming removed 7 bases at V and 1 base at J, with 22 bases between. The germline V gene encodes CDR1 SGHAT and CDR2 FQNNGV. The CDR3 is 17 residues long. In DNA, the CDR3 is TGTGCCAGCACCGTAATCCCAATGGCAGGGAAGAACACTGAAGCTTTCTTT. This sequence encodes CASTVIPMAGKNTEAFF.

Note on this clonotype: This could be a read error, since a much larger clone is one nucleotide away. V is TRBV7-8 and J is TRBJ2-3; 13 positions match TRBD2. The germline V gene has CDR1 SGHVS and CDR2 FQNEAQ. The CDR3 loop spans 15 amino acids. The CDR3 sequence: CAGSLRTSGSDTQYF. CDR3 in DNA: TGTGCCGGCAGCCTTAGGACTAGCGGGAGTGATACGCAGTATTTT.

This clonotype was counted many times. The junction does not match germline at one end; this may be a read error. This CDR3 is CASSLKTSGEQFF. As DNA, the CDR3 is TGTGCTAGCAGCTTGAAGACTAGTGGGGAGCAGTTCTTC. The chain carries TRBV7-7 and TRBJ2-1, with a possible D match to TRBD2 (6 bases). Germline V gene lookup returns CDR1 SSHAT and CDR2 FNYEAQ (reference sequence). This CDR3 is 13 amino acids long.

The chain links TRBV4-3 to TRBJ1-1; a possible D gene is TRBD1 (6 bases). The CDR3 runs 14 residues. Germline CDR1 reads LGHNA; CDR2 reads YSLEER. V gave up 1 base and J gave up 6 bases, with 12 bases separating them. In DNA, the CDR3 is TGCGCCAGCAGCCAAGGTGGACAGACGGCTGAAGCTTTCTTT. Translation gives CASSQGGQTAEAFF.

CDR3 amino acids: CASSQDNSGPPMTQYF. In DNA form, the CDR3 reads TGTGCCAGCAGCCAAGATAATAGCGGGCCCCCTATGACCCAGTACTTC. V gene TRBV14 combines with J gene TRBJ2-5; 7 nucleotides align to TRBD2. From germline, CDR1 is SGHDN and CDR2 FVKESK. Unmatched junction bases numbered 11, after V lost 0 bases and J lost 7 bases. The CDR3 length is 16 residues.